Following are 21 T cell receptor beta chains from one sample sequenced in a study of TIL therapy for anti-PD-1-resistant metastatic lung cancer (TCRdb year 2021). The immunoSEQ v3 hsTCRB kit was used to amplify TCR beta CDR3 regions from genomic DNA through bias-controlled multiplex PCR. The immuneACCESS repertoire file appears here via TCRdb, limited to in-frame rearrangements. These files lack a portion of the clones; in checked studies, under half of the deficit traces to unresolved V genes, and the cause of the others is not known. For this sample there are about 52,000 clones; 79% appear just once. 4.8% of the sample lies in the top ten. What this sample's time point label stands for: pre-treatment sample, taken before nivolumab and TIL therapy. This material consisted of blood, taken at baseline. These receptors were taken from a woman between 30 and 80 years old with non-small cell lung cancer.

The J gene is TRBJ2-3, the V gene TRBV19; a possible D gene is TRBD2 (6 bases). The CDR3 runs 16 residues. CDR1 is LNHDA, CDR2 SQIVND, per germline (reference sequence). Trimming left V 6 bases short and J 0 bases short, with 16 bases between. The CDR3 sequence: CASRSQAGSSTDTQYF. As DNA, the CDR3 is TGTGCCAGTAGGAGTCAGGCGGGAAGTAGCACAGATACGCAGTATTTT.

This chain connects TRBV6-6 to TRBJ1-6, with TRBD1 matching 7 bases. This CDR3 is built from 15 residues. The V gene end was trimmed by 6 bases and the J gene end by 2 bases; junction bases not matched to a gene: 4. Per germline, CDR1 MNHNY and CDR2 SVGAGI (reference sequence). The CDR3 nucleotides are TGTGCCAGCAGCCTGACAGGGACCTATAATTCACCCCTCCACTTT. Protein: CASSLTGTYNSPLHF.

The V gene is TRBV5-1, the J gene TRBJ2-5; D possibly corresponds to TRBD1 (6 bases). Germline values: CDR1 SGHRS, CDR2 YFSETQ. V lost 2 bases to trimming and J lost 2 bases, with 10 bases between them. The CDR3 loop spans 14 amino acids. This CDR3 is CASSLQGVQETQYF. The CDR3 DNA sequence: TGCGCCAGCAGCTTACAGGGAGTGCAAGAGACCCAGTACTTC.

This chain connects TRBV19 to TRBJ1-2; no firm D call. Germline V lookup: CDR1 LNHDA, CDR2 SQIVND (reference sequence). The V end lost 5 bases, the J end lost 0 bases, and 4 bases lay between the germline ends. CDR3 length: 12 residues. CDR3 protein: CASSQANYGYTF. The CDR3 DNA sequence: TGTGCCAGTAGTCAGGCTAACTATGGCTACACCTTC.

This chain connects TRBV19 to TRBJ1-5; 9 nucleotides match TRBD1. Germline lookup yields CDR1 LNHDA and CDR2 SQIVND (reference sequence). CDR3 length: 15 amino acids. V lost 6 bases and J lost 1; bases outside the gene matches: 4. The CDR3 region has the DNA TGTGCCAGTAGAACCGGGACAGGGAGCAATCAGCCCCAGCATTTT. It specifies CASRTGTGSNQPQHF.

The chain is built from TRBV11-2 and TRBJ1-3; TRBD1 is a possible D gene (5 bases). CDR3 length: 15 amino acids. Per germline, CDR1 SGHAT and CDR2 FQNNGV. V was pared by 1 base and J by 4 bases, with 11 bases between. CDR3 DNA sequence: TGTGCCAGCAGCTTAGTGCCAGGGACCGGAAACACCATATATTTT. Its protein is CASSLVPGTGNTIYF.

The sample holds one count of this clone. J is TRBJ2-5 and V is TRBV25-1; D is uncertain. The CDR3 extends over 13 amino acids. V gave up 5 bases and J gave up 1 base, with 8 bases separating them. From germline, CDR1 is MGHDK and CDR2 SYGVNS. CDR3 bases: TGTGCCAGCAGTCGGCCAGCCCAAGAGACCCAGTACTTC. Protein sequence: CASSRPAQETQYF.

V is TRBV18 and J is TRBJ2-1; D is ambiguous. CDR1 is KGHSH, CDR2 LQKENI, per germline. V was clipped by 6 bases and J by 2 bases, with 11 bases between them. The CDR3 is 14 residues long. This chain's CDR3 is CASSPTSAYNEQFF. The CDR3, as DNA: TGTGCCAGCTCCCCCACGAGCGCCTACAATGAGCAGTTCTTC.

The V and J genes are TRBV2 and TRBJ2-3; the match to TRBD2 covers 9 bases. V shed 10 bases and J 6 bases; nucleotides not matched to a gene: 20. The CDR3 totals 17 residues. The V gene's germline CDR1 is SNHLY and CDR2 FYNNEI. This CDR3 is CATQRDPAGGTGDTQYF. CDR3 in DNA: TGTGCCACCCAGAGGGATCCAGCGGGAGGAACAGGGGATACGCAGTATTTT.

The V and J genes are TRBV30 and TRBJ2-2; D perhaps matches TRBD1 (5 bases). The CDR3 has 15 amino acids. Germline V CDR1 and CDR2: GTSNPN, SVGIG (reference sequence). Trimming removed 1 base at V and 4 bases at J, with 13 bases between. The CDR3 nucleotides read TGTGCCTGGAGTGCGCAGGGTAGGGGCACCGGGGAGCTGTTTTTT. Its protein is CAWSAQGRGTGELFF.

The chain combines TRBV6-1 with TRBJ2-5, with 9 bases that match TRBD2. The CDR3 length is 13 residues. Trimming cost V 8 bases and J 2 bases; bases outside gene matches: 3. CDR1 and CDR2 from the germline V gene are MNHNS and SASEGT. The DNA for the CDR3 is TGTGCCAGCGTAGCGGGGGCACAAGAGACCCAGTACTTC. The encoded protein is CASVAGAQETQYF.

V is TRBV7-2 and J is TRBJ1-2, with D maybe TRBD1 (5 bases). The CDR3 runs to 14 residues. V lost 5 bases and J 6 bases, leaving 16 bases between the germline ends. From germline, CDR1 is SGHTA and CDR2 FQGNSA. The CDR3, as DNA: TGTGCCAGCAGCCCCCAGGGTGAGACAAATGGCTACACCTTC. It is translated as CASSPQGETNGYTF.

The chain links TRBV27 to TRBJ2-5; D may be TRBD1 or TRBD2 (6 bases each). Looked up from germline, CDR1 is MNHEY and CDR2 is SMNVEV (reference sequence). CDR3 length: 15 amino acids. The V end lost 3 bases, the J end lost 1 base, and 12 bases lay between the germline ends. CDR3 sequence: CASSFNREVQETQYF. CDR3 DNA: TGTGCCAGCAGTTTCAACAGGGAGGTCCAAGAGACCCAGTACTTC.

This chain connects TRBV20-1 to TRBJ2-5; a possible D gene is TRBD1 (5 bases). V lost 5 bases and J 5 bases, leaving 9 bases between the germline ends. Germline V gene sequence: CDR1 DFQATT, CDR2 SNEGSKA (reference sequence). CDR3 length equals 11 residues. The CDR3 loop is CSARKGETQYF. DNA of the CDR3: TGCAGTGCTCGCAAGGGGGAGACCCAGTACTTC.

The count of this clone is one. V is TRBV13 and J is TRBJ2-5; the D is unclear. The CDR3 runs to 13 residues. V shed 4 bases and J shed 2 bases, with 8 bases lying between them. Germline CDR1 is PRHDT and CDR2 is FYEKMQ (reference sequence). The CDR3 DNA reads as TGTGCCAGCAGCTCCCCCCCTCAAGAGACCCAGTACTTC. Amino acids: CASSSPPQETQYF.

The CDR3 sequence: CASSTGPGGEQYF. The CDR3 bases are TGTGCCAGCAGCACGGGACCAGGGGGCGAGCAGTACTTC. The chain carries TRBV6-4 and TRBJ2-7; TRBD1 matches 7 bases. CDR1 and CDR2 (germline): MRHNA, SNTAGT. The CDR3 is 13 residues long. With 6 bases clipped from V and 6 bases from J, the junction kept 8 bases outside the gene matches.

In this sample, this clone turned up once. J is TRBJ2-7 and V is TRBV27; D is possibly TRBD2 (6 bases). Trimming cost V 3 bases and J 2 bases, with 14 bases left between them. Looked up from germline, CDR1 is MNHEY and CDR2 is SMNVEV (reference sequence). The CDR3 covers 15 residues. CDR3 sequence (DNA): TGTGCCAGCAGTTTGACCGGGAGTCGGACCTACGAGCAGTACTTC. This encodes CASSLTGSRTYEQYF.

The J gene is TRBJ1-4, the V gene TRBV9; unclear D gene. Deletions cut 0 bases from V and 3 bases from J, with 9 bases between. The CDR3 has 15 residues. CDR1 is SGDLS and CDR2 is YYNGEE in the germline V gene. As DNA, the CDR3 is TGTGCCAGCAGCGTAGTAGGGTCACCTAATGAAAAACTGTTTTTT. It translates to CASSVVGSPNEKLFF. The variable domain in full, completed from reference TRBV9 and TRBJ1-4, reads DSGVTQTPKHLITATGQRVTLRCSPRSGDLSVYWYQQSLDQGLQFLIQYYNGEERAKGNILERFSAQQFPDLHSELNLSSLELGDSALYFCASSVVGSPNEKLFFGSGTQLSVL.

The CDR3 loop is CATSRGGLGSYEQYF. The CDR3 DNA reads TGTGCCACCAGCAGAGGCGGTTTAGGTTCCTACGAGCAGTACTTC. The rearrangement uses TRBV15 and TRBJ2-7; D is unclear. The CDR3 has 15 amino acids. Germline assignment: CDR1 LNHNV and CDR2 YYDKDF (reference sequence). The V and J ends lost 1 base and 1 base respectively, with 11 bases between them.

This clone showed up just a few times. The CDR3 nucleotides read TGTGCCAGTAGTATAGCTCGAATAGGGACGTGGAACACTGAAGCTTTCTTT. Translating gives CASSIARIGTWNTEAFF. V and J are TRBV19 and TRBJ1-1, with D maybe TRBD1 (5 bases). V lost 1 base, J lost 1 base, and 16 bases lay in between. The CDR3 extends over 17 amino acids. CDR1 is LNHDA and CDR2 is SQIVND in the germline V gene (reference sequence). The full variable domain, its missing parts supplied by reference TRBV19 and TRBJ1-1, is DGGITQSPKYLFRKEGQNVTLSCEQNLNHDAMYWYRQDPGQGLRLIYYSQIVNDFQKGDIAEGYSVSREKKESFPLTVTSAQKNPTAFYLCASSIARIGTWNTEAFFGQGTRLTVV.

The gene calls are TRBV5-6 and TRBJ1-5; D not certain. There are 17 residues in the CDR3. The V and J ends lost 0 bases and 0 bases respectively, with 13 bases between them. Germline V lookup: CDR1 SGHDT, CDR2 YYEEEE. The CDR3 is CASSLAASGYSNQPQHF. The CDR3 DNA sequence: TGTGCCAGCAGCTTGGCAGCCTCGGGATATAGCAATCAGCCCCAGCATTTT.